This section outlines one T cell receptor (beta chain) sequence together with its context. Authors' processing steps: Nucleated cell number was recorded as an estimate derived from reference gene primer amplification. Here immunoSEQ multiplex PCR was the method, and the copy in TCRdb shows in-frame clones only, minus some. The V and J calls and clone size come from that table; D and trimming were worked out from the DNA. The data show 85,000 or so clones, roughly 96% seen once. The sample is drawn from a study of blood T cell repertoires in COVID-19. Study-wide background: The study drew acute and convalescent COVID-19 samples from the United States, Italy and Spain. PBMCs, B-cell-depleted T cells, or T cells were the source of the cDNA or gDNA that made up the material.

Sequenced: peripheral blood. This TCR came from a human donor with active COVID-19. The donor label of this sample is uncertain.

The CDR3 spells CASSQLGSAYNYGYTF. The CDR3 DNA sequence: TGTGCCAGCAGCCAGTTAGGCAGCGCCTATAACTATGGCTACACCTTC. The rearrangement uses TRBV4-2 and TRBJ1-2; the D is unclear. The CDR3 extends over 16 amino acids. Per germline, CDR1 LGHNA and CDR2 YNFKEQ. V dropped 3 bases and J dropped 1 base, with 15 bases sitting between them.